This TCR beta chain was sequenced in a study of T cells in Graves' hyperthyroidism and ophthalmopathy. Findings of the study overall: Ophthalmopathy prediction by the model preceded onset by a median 6.5 months. The majority of expanded thyroid clonotypes above 0.001 also appeared in blood. Stable hyperthyroidism was told apart from ophthalmopathy by a model built on 13 V-J features.

V was shortened by 5 bases and J by 8 bases, with 21 bases between the two germline ends. This CDR3 is 16 amino acids long. Germline lookup yields CDR1 SGHTA and CDR2 FQGNSA. Remarks on this clonotype: Its matching antigen is unknown.

There were TCR beta CDR3 regions amplified from RNA transcripts. When the TCR CDR3 underwent first-round RT-PCR, the HTBI primer set was used. Each CDR3 protein is one row after TCRdb ran MiXCR on the multiplex PCR reads. Found here are hundreds of thousands of distinct CDR3 sequences, 45% of them singletons; the top ten hold less than 8.5%. Reasons for excluding patients were uncontrolled infection, other autoimmune disease, pregnancy or lactation. The V and J genes are TRBV7-2 and TRBJ2-2, with a tentative D call TRBD2 (7 bases). The sequence was collected from an adult man with Graves' disease, either hyperthyroidism or ophthalmopathy (not recorded which). Sequenced input: peripheral blood or thyroid tissue (not recorded which). The DNA for the CDR3 is TGTGCCAGCAGCCCCAGGGGAGGGGGTGCAGAAGGGGAGCTGTTTTTT. Translated, it gives CASSPRGGGAEGELFF.